The 9 T cell receptor beta chains presented below share a single source sample, sequenced in a study of beta chain features in type 1 diabetes. As every portion of the isolated RNA was reverse transcribed, the sequencing read expressed TCRB transcripts. The repertoire was sequenced with immunoSEQ multiplex PCR; TCRdb's copy has only in-frame clones and lacks some. The sample records around 310,000 clones, 9.5% to 12% being singletons. Sample: naive CD4+ T cells from blood. The receptors shown here come from a woman in her twenties or thirties in good health.

This clone was counted a few times. The chain couples TRBV29-1 to TRBJ2-7, with D possibly being TRBD2 (5 bases). V was shortened by 4 bases and J by 4 bases, with 8 bases between the two germline ends. The V gene's germline CDR1 is SQVTM and CDR2 ANQGSEA. The CDR3 sequence is 11 residues long. The CDR3 region is CSVGRGYEQYF. As DNA, the CDR3 is TGCAGCGTTGGACGGGGATACGAGCAGTACTTC.

Remarks on this clone: A read error may account for a junction end that differs from germline. This chain joins TRBV7-7 and TRBJ2-5; 7 nucleotides match TRBD2. The germline V gene has CDR1 SSHAT and CDR2 FNYEAQ (reference sequence). The CDR3 is 14 amino acids. In nucleotides, the CDR3 is TGTGCTAGCAGCTTAGCGGGCCAGCAAGAGACCCAGTACTTC. Translating gives CASSLAGQQETQYF.

The chain couples TRBV7-2 to TRBJ2-7, with TRBD1 identical over 8 bases. This CDR3 has 14 amino acids. The V gene end was trimmed by 5 bases and the J gene end by 1 base; junction bases not matched to a gene: 4. Looked up from germline, CDR1 is SGHTA and CDR2 is FQGNSA. The CDR3 DNA reads TGTGCCAGCAGCCAACGGACAGGGTCCTACGAGCAGTACTTC. This gives the protein CASSQRTGSYEQYF.

This clone was seen only a few times. The chain employs TRBV30 and TRBJ2-3; 7 bases match TRBD2. In germline, CDR1 is GTSNPN, CDR2 SVGIG (reference sequence). V lost 4 bases and J lost 4; bases outside the gene matches: 5. CDR3 size: 13 residues. The CDR3 DNA reads as TGTGCCTGGACCAGGGAGGGCCCAGATACGCAGTATTTT. Translation: CAWTREGPDTQYF.

The chain couples TRBV15 to TRBJ2-7, with 9 bases that match TRBD2. Unmatched junction bases numbered 9, after V lost 0 bases and J lost 3 bases. Per the germline V gene, CDR1 is LNHNV and CDR2 is YYDKDF (reference sequence). This CDR3 spans 17 amino acids. CDR3 bases: TGTGCCACCAGCAGAGATAAAGGCGGGAGGGGAGGCTACGAGCAGTACTTC. Translating it yields CATSRDKGGRGGYEQYF.

A few counts support this clone. This sequence joins TRBV2 and TRBJ2-3; 12 nucleotides match TRBD2. Germline CDR1 SNHLY, CDR2 FYNNEI. The CDR3 is 16 amino acids. The J segment lost 4 bases and the V segment lost 6 bases, leaving 8 bases of the junction unmatched. CDR3 nucleotide sequence: TGTGCCAGCAGGAGAGGGCTAGCGGGAGGGTCAGATACGCAGTATTTT. Its translation is CASRRGLAGGSDTQYF.

V usage is TRBV15 and J usage is TRBJ2-1; TRBD2 matches at 7 bases. The CDR3 covers 17 residues. The ends lost 0 bases at V and 4 bases at J; junction bases unmatched: 9. Germline V gives CDR1 LNHNV, CDR2 YYDKDF (reference sequence). This CDR3 reads CATSRDRAGVGYNEQFF. The CDR3 DNA reads as TGTGCCACCAGCAGAGATCGCGCGGGAGTGGGGTACAATGAGCAGTTCTTC.

In its sample, this clone was seen a few times. V usage is TRBV28 and J usage is TRBJ2-7, with 10 bases aligning to TRBD1. The V segment lost 1 base and the J segment 6 bases; nucleotides outside the gene matches: 12. This CDR3 is built from 17 residues. Germline CDR1 is MDHEN and CDR2 is SYDVKM. CDR3 sequence: CASSLLVVRDRGGEQYF. The CDR3 nucleotides read TGTGCCAGCAGTTTATTGGTGGTCCGGGACAGGGGCGGCGAGCAGTACTTC.

V gene TRBV4-2 combines with J gene TRBJ2-3; 14 bases agree with TRBD2. The V segment lost 4 bases and the J segment 4 bases; nucleotides outside the gene matches: 13. The germline V gene encodes CDR1 LGHNA and CDR2 YNFKEQ. This CDR3 comprises 19 residues. CDR3 sequence: CASSRSGTSGRGGPDTQYF. CDR3 nucleotide sequence: TGTGCCAGCAGCCGGAGCGGGACTAGCGGGAGAGGAGGGCCAGATACGCAGTATTTT.